These 4 T cell receptor beta chains came from one sample sequenced in a study of cytomegalovirus exposure and HLA in healthy donors. Primers: 60 Vbeta forward and 13 Jbeta reverse. Sequencing was performed with immunoSEQ multiplex PCR; in TCRdb, only in-frame clones are kept and a portion is missing. The repertoire holds under 45,000 clones, with around three quarters as singletons. What was sequenced was PBMCs. Receptors were obtained from a man aged 25 to 40 in good health and CMV-seronegative.

The chain has TRBV30 and TRBJ1-1; D remains ambiguous. Per the germline V gene, CDR1 is GTSNPN and CDR2 is SVGIG (reference sequence). The length of the CDR3 is 13 residues. The germline V and J ends were trimmed by 5 bases and 0 bases, with 10 bases remaining between them. In DNA form, the CDR3 reads TGTGCCTGGGGACTGGGCCTGAACACTGAAGCTTTCTTT. Translating it yields CAWGLGLNTEAFF.

In its sample, this clone was seen a few times. This chain links TRBV27 with TRBJ2-3, with 8 bases lining up with TRBD1. CDR1 and CDR2 from the germline V gene are MNHEY and SMNVEV (reference sequence). The CDR3 has 16 residues. Trimming cost V 2 bases and J 3 bases; bases outside gene matches: 7. The DNA for the CDR3 is TGTGCCAGCAGTTTAGGGGGCAGGGGGCGTACAGATACGCAGTATTTT. Protein sequence: CASSLGGRGRTDTQYF.

The chain joins TRBV7-2 to TRBJ2-5, with D perhaps TRBD2 (6 bases). V lost 7 bases and J lost 3, with 12 bases in between. The CDR3 length is 13 residues. The germline CDR1 and CDR2 sequences are SGHTA and FQGNSA. The CDR3 DNA is TGTGCCAGCAAGAGGAGGGTGGAAGAGACCCAGTACTTC. Translated: CASKRRVEETQYF.

The chain employs TRBV9 and TRBJ2-3; 10 nucleotides agree with TRBD2. CDR1 and CDR2 from the germline V gene are SGDLS and YYNGEE. With 2 bases clipped from V and 0 bases from J, the junction kept 0 bases outside the gene matches. The CDR3 spans 15 residues. The CDR3 is CASSVSGRSTDTQYF. Here the CDR3 DNA reads TGTGCCAGCAGCGTTAGCGGGAGGAGCACAGATACGCAGTATTTT.